The text below deals with one T cell receptor (beta chain). The antigen is not known. The sample belongs to a study of cytomegalovirus exposure and HLA in healthy donors. Study-wide results and caveats: No immune exposure information besides CMV serostatus was available. An Asian-associated ancestry cluster reportedly showed fewer N-insertions than the approximately 700-donor mean in a later analysis. In an earlier analysis, productive rearrangement rates for most beta V segments clustered near 87% or 30%.

Germline CDR1 is MNHEY and CDR2 is SMNVEV (reference sequence). The CDR3 length is 14 residues. V gave up 4 bases and J gave up 4 bases, with 12 bases separating them. The PCR had 60 Vbeta and 13 Jbeta primers. Libraries were prepared by immunoSEQ multiplex PCR; TCRdb keeps only in-frame clonotypes and omits some of them. The sample has fewer than 130,000 clones, 76% seen once. The sequence derives from a man aged 25-45 years in good health and CMV-seropositive. This rearrangement joins TRBV27 to TRBJ2-3, with D possibly TRBD2 on 6 matching bases. The sequenced sample consisted of PBMCs. The CDR3 sequence: CASSSISGPDTQYF. Written as DNA, the CDR3 is TGTGCCAGCAGTTCAATTAGCGGTCCAGATACGCAGTATTTT.